This T cell receptor beta chain comes out of a study of tumor and adjacent non-tumor tissue in lung cancer. For the study at large: The cohort had around eleven adenocarcinoma, a couple of squamous cell and 1 small cell patients. Stage I to III disease affected about nine men and about five women aged roughly 31 to 76. Samples averaged approximately 4.2 million productive TCRbeta reads each. Study-level findings and limits: Significantly higher TCR diversity was found in tumor than normal lung.

A modified ARM-PCR protocol with three rounds of nested PCR amplified TCRbeta. TCRdb called the multiplex PCR reads again in MiXCR, with one record for every CDR3 protein. Among 70,000 to 90,000 distinct CDR3 sequences listed, over 75% were seen once. No cell sorting was done before RNA was extracted from the tissue. Germline CDR1 is MGHRA and CDR2 is YSYEKL. V lost 0 bases to trimming and J lost 0 bases, with 12 bases between them. The CDR3 extends over 18 amino acids. At least ten counts were recorded for this clonotype. Its antigen is undetermined. The chain carries TRBV4-1 and TRBJ2-6, with D unclear. Sequenced material: lung tumor tissue. The sequence was obtained from a woman aged 45-65 years with non-small cell lung cancer. The CDR3 loop reads CASSQDLTHRSGANVLTF. The CDR3, as DNA: TGCGCCAGCAGCCAAGATCTGACACACCGCTCTGGGGCCAACGTCCTGACTTTC.